This T cell receptor beta chain is from a study of blood T cell repertoires in COVID-19. Here immunoSEQ multiplex PCR was the method, and the copy in TCRdb shows in-frame clones only, minus some. The sample has about 100,000 clones, 80% seen once. This clone appeared a few times. Germline values: CDR1 LGHNA, CDR2 YNFKEQ. The CDR3 totals 18 residues. Trimming took 1 base from V and 2 from J; bases not matched to a gene: 7. This chain uses TRBV4-2 with TRBJ2-7; TRBD2 matches 14 bases. The sequenced material came from peripheral blood. The clonotype originates from a man between 65 and 85 years old with active or convalescent COVID-19. The CDR3 DNA follows: TGTGCCAGCAGCCAAGTCCCCGGGACTAGCGGGGGAACCTACGAGCAGTACTTC. Its protein is CASSQVPGTSGGTYEQYF.